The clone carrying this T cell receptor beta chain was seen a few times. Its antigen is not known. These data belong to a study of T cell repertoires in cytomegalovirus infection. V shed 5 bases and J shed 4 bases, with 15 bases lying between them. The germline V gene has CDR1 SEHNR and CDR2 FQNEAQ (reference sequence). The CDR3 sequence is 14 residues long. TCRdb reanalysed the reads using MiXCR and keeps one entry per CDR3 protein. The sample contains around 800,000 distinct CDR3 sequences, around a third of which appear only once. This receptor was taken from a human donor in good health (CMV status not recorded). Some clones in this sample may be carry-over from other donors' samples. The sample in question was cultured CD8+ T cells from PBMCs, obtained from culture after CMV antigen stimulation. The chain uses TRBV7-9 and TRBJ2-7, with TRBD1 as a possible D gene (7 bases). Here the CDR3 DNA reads TGTGCCAGCAGCGCGCGGGACAGTCCTTACGAGCAGTACTTC. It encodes CASSARDSPYEQYF.